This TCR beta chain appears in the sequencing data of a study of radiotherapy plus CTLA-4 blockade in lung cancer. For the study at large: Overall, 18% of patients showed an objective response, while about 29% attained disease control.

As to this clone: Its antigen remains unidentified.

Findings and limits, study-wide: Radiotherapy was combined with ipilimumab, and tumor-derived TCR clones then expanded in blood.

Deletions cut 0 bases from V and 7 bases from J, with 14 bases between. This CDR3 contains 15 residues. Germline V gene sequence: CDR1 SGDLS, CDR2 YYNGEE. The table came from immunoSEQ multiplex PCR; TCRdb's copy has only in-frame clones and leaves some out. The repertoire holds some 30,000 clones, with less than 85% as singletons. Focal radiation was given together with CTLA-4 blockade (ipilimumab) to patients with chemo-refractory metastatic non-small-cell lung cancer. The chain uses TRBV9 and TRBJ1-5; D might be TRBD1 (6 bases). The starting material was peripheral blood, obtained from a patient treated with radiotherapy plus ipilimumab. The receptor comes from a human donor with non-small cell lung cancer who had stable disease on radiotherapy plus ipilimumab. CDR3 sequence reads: CASSVAGAEGQPQHF. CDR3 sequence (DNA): TGTGCCAGCAGCGTAGCAGGGGCCGAGGGGCAGCCCCAGCATTTT.